A selection of T cell receptor beta chains follows, all from one sample in a study of CD8 T cells in Susac syndrome. TCRdb reanalysed the immunoSEQ multiplex PCR reads using MiXCR and keeps one entry per CDR3 protein. The sample has 80,000 or so distinct CDR3 sequences; 94% are singletons. The sequenced material came from CD8+ T cells from PBMCs. These TCRs come from a human donor with Susac syndrome. The CDR3 runs from the conserved cysteine through the conserved F or W. D genes are given only for firm matches. Size is omitted from some rows. Given values are once, few, many or a class for expanded clones.

>TRBJ2-1|TRBV7-9|.|.
CASSLGGEVSSYNEQFF
TGTGCCAGCAGCTTAGGGGGGGAGGTAAGCTCCTACAATGAGCAGTTCTTC
>TRBJ2-7|TRBV7-9|.|TRBD1
CASSPRGPYLPEQYF
TGTGCCAGCAGCCCCAGGGGGCCATACCTCCCCGAGCAGTACTTC
>TRBJ1-3|TRBV5-1|.|.
CASSMAPSGNTIYF
TGCGCCAGCAGCATGGCCCCCTCTGGAAACACCATATATTTT
>TRBJ2-7|TRBV9|.|.
CASSAGGDSDEQYF
TGTGCCAGCAGCGCCGGCGGAGATTCGGACGAGCAGTACTTC
>TRBJ1-1|TRBV25-1|.|.
CASSDGSEKNTEAFF
TGTGCCAGCAGTGACGGGAGCGAGAAGAACACTGAAGCTTTCTTT
>TRBJ1-1|TRBV21-1|.|.
CASSKSLGNTEAFF
TGTGCCAGCAGCAAGAGCCTGGGGAACACTGAAGCTTTCTTT
>TRBJ2-2|TRBV7-9|.|.
CASSFSGGELFF
TGTGCCAGCAGCTTTTCTGGCGGGGAGCTGTTTTTT
>TRBJ2-5|TRBV5-1|once|TRBD1
CASSLAGGAGETQYF
TGCGCCAGCAGCTTGGCAGGGGGCGCGGGAGAGACCCAGTACTTC
>TRBJ1-2|TRBV29-1|.|TRBD1
CSVLGQVGGYTF
TGCAGCGTTCTTGGACAGGTCGGTGGCTACACCTTC
>TRBJ2-2|TRBV27|.|.
CASSFENTGELFF
TGTGCCAGCAGTTTCGAGAACACCGGGGAGCTGTTTTTT
>TRBJ2-5|TRBV2|.|TRBD1
CASRGDRFQETQYF
TGTGCCAGCAGAGGGGACAGATTCCAAGAGACCCAGTACTTC
>TRBJ1-2|TRBV29-1|.|.
CSAPDRANGYTF
TGCAGCGCCCCCGACCGGGCGAATGGCTACACCTTC
>TRBJ2-7|TRBV6-1|.|.
CASSEFSIYEQYF
TGTGCCAGCAGTGAATTCAGTATCTACGAGCAGTACTTC
>TRBJ2-5|TRBV19|.|TRBD2
CASSPSELAGEETQYF
TGTGCCAGTAGTCCCTCGGAACTAGCGGGGGAAGAGACCCAGTACTTC
>TRBJ2-5|TRBV24-1|.|.
CATSDKGVTATQYF
TGTGCCACCAGTGATAAAGGGGTGACGGCGACCCAGTACTTC
>TRBJ2-7|TRBV10-2|.|.
CASSEPGSYEQYF
TGCGCCAGCAGTGAACCGGGCTCCTACGAGCAGTACTTC
>TRBJ2-7|TRBV27|.|.
CASSLSLSSYEQYF
TGTGCCAGCAGTTTATCGCTTAGCTCCTACGAGCAGTACTTC
>TRBJ2-5|TRBV12-3/TRBV12-4|.|TRBD1
CASSLRTGQETQYF
TGTGCCAGCAGTTTAAGGACAGGGCAAGAGACCCAGTACTTC
>TRBJ1-2|TRBV30|.|.
CACPEGSNYGYTF
TGTGCCTGTCCCGAAGGGTCTAACTATGGCTACACCTTC
>TRBJ1-1|TRBV5-1|.|.
CASRPSGPGTEAFF
TGCGCCAGCAGGCCCTCGGGGCCGGGGACTGAAGCTTTCTTT
>TRBJ1-1|TRBV6-1|.|.
CASSEARTPTVRGTEAFF
TGTGCCAGCAGTGAAGCGCGGACTCCAACAGTACGGGGGACTGAAGCTTTCTTT
>TRBJ2-7|TRBV7-2|.|.
CASSFGGAGYEQYF
TGTGCCAGCAGCTTTGGGGGGGCGGGCTACGAGCAGTACTTC
>TRBJ2-7|TRBV20-1|once|TRBD1
CSAVTGTGVEQYF
TGCAGTGCTGTTACCGGGACAGGGGTCGAGCAGTACTTC
>TRBJ2-1|TRBV27|.|.
CASSITGTAFYNEQFF
TGTGCCAGCAGTATCACCGGGACGGCCTTCTACAATGAGCAGTTCTTC
>TRBJ2-1|TRBV27|.|.
CASLGEEQFF
TGTGCCAGCTTGGGGGAGGAGCAGTTCTTC
>TRBJ2-3|TRBV24-1|.|TRBD2
CATSDGTSGDGDTQYF
TGTGCCACCAGTGATGGGACTAGCGGGGATGGAGATACGCAGTATTTT
>TRBJ1-2|TRBV5-1|.|.
CASSLDRVWYGYTF
TGCGCCAGCAGCTTGGACAGGGTATGGTATGGCTACACCTTC
>TRBJ1-2|TRBV5-3|.|TRBD1
CARSRTGAGYTF
TGTGCCAGAAGTCGGACAGGGGCCGGCTACACCTTC
>TRBJ1-4|TRBV5-1|.|.
CASSLAGTTANEKLFF
TGCGCCAGCAGCTTGGCCGGGACCACGGCTAATGAAAAACTGTTTTTT
>TRBJ2-7|TRBV7-9|.|.
CASSPWDGGLRYEQYF
TGTGCCAGCAGCCCCTGGGACGGGGGGCTAAGGTACGAGCAGTACTTC
>TRBJ1-5|TRBV19|.|TRBD1
CASSQRGQGPNQPQHF
TGTGCCAGTAGTCAAAGAGGACAGGGGCCCAATCAGCCCCAGCATTTT
>TRBJ1-2|TRBV2|.|.
CASSEAAGDPYGYTF
TGTGCCAGCAGTGAAGCGGCAGGGGATCCCTATGGCTACACCTTC
>TRBJ1-2|TRBV20-1|.|.
CSARDSRGYGYTF
TGCAGTGCTAGAGATAGCAGGGGCTATGGCTACACCTTC
>TRBJ1-1|TRBV29-1|.|.
CSVPRGTEAFF
TGCAGCGTTCCGAGGGGCACTGAAGCTTTCTTT
>TRBJ2-1|TRBV7-9|.|.
CASRDGTTNNEQFF
TGTGCCAGCAGAGACGGGACCACTAACAATGAGCAGTTCTTC
>TRBJ2-3|TRBV4-1|.|.
CASSQVSRVFPDTQYF
TGCGCCAGCAGCCAAGTTTCCAGGGTGTTTCCAGATACGCAGTATTTT
>TRBJ1-5|TRBV16|.|TRBD1
CASSQLSGTVNQPQHF
TGTGCCAGCAGCCAATTGAGCGGGACAGTCAATCAGCCCCAGCATTTT
>TRBJ2-7|TRBV20-1|.|.
CSATPDWRSMTYEQYF
TGCAGTGCTACTCCTGACTGGCGTTCCATGACCTACGAGCAGTACTTC
>TRBJ2-3|TRBV27|.|.
CASSYTPTDTQYF
TGTGCCAGCAGTTATACTCCAACAGATACGCAGTATTTT
>TRBJ2-7|TRBV20-1|.|.
CSARDRSGRRWEQYF
TGCAGTGCTAGAGATAGATCTGGCAGGAGGTGGGAGCAGTACTTC
>TRBJ1-2|TRBV12-3/TRBV12-4|.|.
CASSATTEFYGYTF
TGTGCCAGCAGTGCCACGACAGAGTTCTATGGCTACACCTTC
>TRBJ2-3|TRBV9|.|TRBD1
CASSVTEGATLRDTQYF
TGTGCCAGCAGCGTAACAGAGGGGGCCACCCTAAGAGATACGCAGTATTTT